This T cell receptor (beta chain) was sequenced in a study of shared clonotypes between healthy human individuals. Study outcomes and limitations: Only blood underwent sampling, and tissue repertoires likely differ. Several donors shared approximately 5% of their naive CD4 clonotypes.

Germline CDR1 is SGHVS and CDR2 is FQNEAQ. Trimming stripped 1 base from V and 5 bases from J, with 9 bases between. The CDR3 contains 14 residues. Profiling relied on immunoSEQ multiplex PCR, and the TCRdb table lists in-frame clones only, not all of them. Counted here are 550,000 to 700,000 clones, roughly 72% occurring once; the ten biggest clones make up around 1.7%. This clone was seen at least ten times. Its antigen is undetermined. This chain connects TRBV7-8 to TRBJ1-5; D not resolved. Sample: memory CD4+ T cells sorted from blood. The subset: CD45RA-negative fraction. This TCR derives from a woman in her 30s in good health. The CDR3 sequence: CASSLVSGHQPQHF. The CDR3 DNA sequence: TGTGCCAGCAGCTTAGTCTCTGGACATCAGCCCCAGCATTTT.